This entry lists 26 T cell receptor beta chains sequenced from one sample in a study of control samples from healthy donors and cancer patients. The data were produced by immunoSEQ multiplex PCR, yet TCRdb's version contains in-frame clones alone and is incomplete. The sample records some 100,000 clones, about 90% being singletons. The sequenced material came from blood. These receptors all come from a woman aged 50 to 65 in good health.

The chain uses TRBV5-6 and TRBJ1-5, with D maybe TRBD1 (5 bases). Germline V lookup: CDR1 SGHDT, CDR2 YYEEEE. With 3 bases removed from V and 5 bases from J, the gap between germline ends came to 18 bases. The CDR3 is 16 residues long. CDR3 sequence reads: CASSYGRGRGYQPQHF. CDR3 DNA: TGTGCCAGCAGCTACGGGCGTGGGAGGGGTTATCAGCCCCAGCATTTT.

The J gene is TRBJ2-1, the V gene TRBV6-5; D remains ambiguous. This CDR3 is built from 14 residues. The V gene's germline CDR1 is MNHEY and CDR2 SVGAGI. V gave up 7 bases and J gave up 7 bases, with 17 bases separating them. This chain's CDR3 is CASTLKGVRNEQFF. The DNA of the CDR3 is TGTGCCAGCACCCTGAAAGGAGTGCGAAATGAGCAGTTCTTC.

The rearrangement links TRBV11-2 to TRBJ2-1; 14 positions agree with TRBD2. The germline gives CDR1 SGHAT, CDR2 FQNNGV. The CDR3 has 16 residues. Germline trimming cut 5 bases from V and 9 bases from J; bases unmatched to any gene: 9. The chain's CDR3 is CASSGTSGSIVREQFF. CDR3 nucleotide sequence: TGTGCCAGCAGCGGGACTAGCGGGAGTATAGTGCGTGAGCAGTTCTTC. Full variable domain (rest looked up from reference TRBV11-2 and TRBJ2-1): EAGVAQSPRYKIIEKRQSVAFWCNPISGHATLYWYQQILGQGPKLLIQFQNNGVVDDSQLPKDRFSAERLKGVDSTLKIQPAKLEDSAVYLCASSGTSGSIVREQFFGPGTRLTVL.

This chain joins TRBV6-5 and TRBJ2-3, with 11 bases that match TRBD2. CDR3 length equals 15 residues. The V and J ends lost 6 bases and 3 bases, in that order; junction bases with no gene match: 5. The germline gives CDR1 MNHEY, CDR2 SVGAGI. CDR3 nucleotide sequence: TGTGCCAGCAGCTATAGCGGGGGGGTTACAGATACGCAGTATTTT. It translates to CASSYSGGVTDTQYF.

The V gene is TRBV13, the J gene TRBJ1-1; possible D gene TRBD1, 5 bases. Looked up from germline, CDR1 is PRHDT and CDR2 is FYEKMQ (reference sequence). The CDR3 is 13 amino acids. V was clipped by 5 bases and J by 5 bases, with 12 bases between them. This CDR3 is CASSPGRGTEAFF. The DNA for the CDR3 is TGTGCCAGCAGCCCAGGAAGGGGAACTGAAGCTTTCTTT.

The rearrangement links TRBV7-3 to TRBJ2-1; D gene unclear. V lost 5 bases and J lost 4, with 12 bases in between. This CDR3 is 14 amino acids long. Germline V gives CDR1 SGHTA, CDR2 FQGTGA. The CDR3 DNA sequence: TGTGCCAGCAGCCCACTTTTGGGGTACAATGAGCAGTTCTTC. Protein product: CASSPLLGYNEQFF.

The rearrangement uses TRBV5-5 and TRBJ1-5, with 8 bases aligning to TRBD1. This CDR3 spans 16 amino acids. J lost 6 bases, V lost 0 bases, and 8 bases had no gene match. CDR1 is SGHKS and CDR2 is YYEKEE in the germline V gene (reference sequence). For the CDR3, the DNA is TGTGCCAGCAGCTTGGGACTACAGGGGGGGAGTCAGCCCCAGCATTTT. This encodes CASSLGLQGGSQPQHF.

This chain joins TRBV9 and TRBJ1-5, with 9 bases lining up with TRBD1. This CDR3 spans 15 amino acids. The germline CDR1 and CDR2 sequences are SGDLS and YYNGEE. The junction had 6 bases not matched to a gene; V was cut back by 4 bases and J by 4 bases. The CDR3 region is CASSTGTGQNQPQHF. CDR3 bases: TGTGCCAGCAGCACAGGGACAGGGCAAAATCAGCCCCAGCATTTT.

This clone came up once. The chain links TRBV7-2 to TRBJ2-7, with D possibly being TRBD1 (5 bases). V was clipped by 5 bases and J by 1 base, with 15 bases between them. The CDR3 is made up of 15 amino acids. Germline loops: CDR1 SGHTA, CDR2 FQGNSA. The CDR3 sequence is CASSLDSLNSYEQYV. The CDR3 DNA reads TGTGCCAGCAGCCTTGACAGCCTCAATTCCTACGAGCAGTACGTC.

This chain uses TRBV7-2 with TRBJ2-5, with 8 positions matching TRBD1. The CDR3 consists of 19 residues. The J segment lost 2 bases and the V segment lost 4 bases, leaving 18 bases of the junction unmatched. CDR1 is SGHTA and CDR2 is FQGNSA in the germline V gene. The CDR3 region is CASSSPHLVRGPLQETQYF. CDR3 in DNA: TGTGCCAGCAGCTCCCCACATCTTGTCAGGGGGCCTCTACAAGAGACCCAGTACTTC. The complete variable domain, with remaining parts taken from reference TRBV7-2 and TRBJ2-5, reads GAGVSQSPSNKVTEKGKDVELRCDPISGHTALYWYRQSLGQGLEFLIYFQGNSAPDKSGLPSDRFSAERTGGSVSTLTIQRTQQEDSAVYLCASSSPHLVRGPLQETQYFGPGTRLLVL.

This clone was seen just once. The chain is built from TRBV2 and TRBJ2-1; D gene uncertain. V was cut by 2 bases and J by 3 bases, with 5 bases left in between. Looked up from germline, CDR1 is SNHLY and CDR2 is FYNNEI. CDR3 length equals 13 residues. The CDR3 region has the DNA TGTGCCAGCAGTGAACAGCTCTACAATGAGCAGTTCTTC. It encodes CASSEQLYNEQFF.

V and J are TRBV5-1 and TRBJ2-1; D is ambiguous. This CDR3 has 13 residues. V lost 3 bases, J lost 7 bases, and 11 bases lay in between. CDR1 SGHRS and CDR2 YFSETQ come from the germline V gene. The DNA for the CDR3 is TGCGCCAGCAGCTCAGTACCTTCTAATGAGCAGTTCTTC. This sequence encodes CASSSVPSNEQFF.

On this clone: The sample has other DNA sequences that encode this CDR3 too. The chain couples TRBV5-1 to TRBJ2-3; 7 nucleotides line up with TRBD2. The CDR3 length is 14 residues. Per the germline V gene, CDR1 is SGHRS and CDR2 is YFSETQ. Trimming took 1 base from V and 1 from J; bases not matched to a gene: 0. CDR3 sequence reads: CASSLTSGTDTQYF. In DNA form, the CDR3 reads TGCGCCAGCAGCTTGACTAGCGGCACAGATACGCAGTATTTT.

The V and J genes are TRBV30 and TRBJ2-2; weak D call: TRBD2 (6 bases). V gave up 6 bases and J gave up 5 bases, with 13 bases separating them. The CDR3 sequence is 13 residues long. CDR1 GTSNPN and CDR2 SVGIG come from the germline V gene (reference sequence). The CDR3 reads CACPYAGTGELFF. The CDR3 DNA is TGTGCCTGCCCCTACGCGGGGACCGGGGAGCTGTTTTTT.

This clone was counted only a few times. The chain links TRBV3-1 (or the pseudogene TRBV3-2) to TRBJ2-7, with a tentative D call TRBD2 (6 bases). Germline V gene sequence: CDR1 LGHDT, CDR2 YNNKEL (reference sequence). The CDR3 has 17 residues. The ends were cut back, 4 bases at V and 4 bases at J, with 23 bases in the middle. Written as DNA, the CDR3 is TGTGCCAGCAGCCTCCCGGATGGGCGGGGCCCCCAATACGAGCAGTACGTC. The encoded protein is CASSLPDGRGPQYEQYV.

The chain recombines TRBV4-1 with TRBJ2-7; D perhaps matches TRBD2 (6 bases). There are 13 residues in the CDR3. The V and J ends lost 2 bases and 4 bases respectively, with 9 bases between them. The V gene's germline CDR1 is MGHRA and CDR2 YSYEKL. In DNA, the CDR3 is TGCGCCAGCAGCCAATCTCGGGAGTACGAGCAGTACTTC. It translates to CASSQSREYEQYF.

The DNA for the CDR3 is TGTGCCATCAGTGGACAGTCGGACAGGGCTAATTCACCCCTCCACTTT. Amino acid sequence: CAISGQSDRANSPLHF. This chain connects TRBV10-3 to TRBJ1-6; 8 nucleotides line up with TRBD1. CDR3 length: 16 residues. Germline V CDR1 and CDR2: ENHRY, SYGVKD. The V gene end was trimmed by 4 bases and the J gene end by 6 bases; junction bases not matched to a gene: 8.

The J gene is TRBJ1-1, the V gene TRBV15, with D unresolved. V was pared by 8 bases and J by 0 bases, with 13 bases between. In germline, CDR1 is LNHNV, CDR2 YYDKDF (reference sequence). This CDR3 comprises 14 residues. The CDR3 DNA follows: TGTGCCACCTCGGGCATGGGAGTGAACACTGAAGCTTTCTTT. As protein: CATSGMGVNTEAFF.

The rearrangement uses TRBV2 and TRBJ2-7; 7 nucleotides align to TRBD1. The CDR3 extends over 14 amino acids. Germline CDR1 and CDR2: SNHLY and FYNNEI. Trimming cost V 7 bases and J 0 bases; bases outside gene matches: 6. The CDR3 reads CASKDRPSSYEQYF. The DNA for the CDR3 is TGTGCCAGCAAGGACAGGCCCAGCTCCTACGAGCAGTACTTC.

This chain joins TRBV3-1 (or the pseudogene TRBV3-2) and TRBJ2-2, with 7 nucleotides matching TRBD2. The CDR3 is made up of 17 amino acids. Unmatched junction bases numbered 7, after V lost 2 bases and J lost 1 base. Germline V CDR1 and CDR2: LGHDT, YNNKEL (reference sequence). The CDR3 sequence: CASSQLRGTRNTGELFF. CDR3 bases: TGTGCCAGCAGCCAACTGCGGGGGACTCGGAACACCGGGGAGCTGTTTTTT.

The gene calls are TRBV30 and TRBJ1-1; no clear D gene. V shed 0 bases and J shed 1 base, with 6 bases lying between them. CDR3 length: 13 amino acids. Per the germline V gene, CDR1 is GTSNPN and CDR2 is SVGIG (reference sequence). Here the CDR3 DNA reads TGTGCCTGGAGTGTAGGGAGGAACACTGAAGCTTTCTTT. It codes for CAWSVGRNTEAFF.

V gene TRBV9 combines with J gene TRBJ2-7; no clear D. CDR3 size: 14 residues. The germline V and J ends were trimmed by 0 bases and 3 bases, with 10 bases remaining between them. The germline V gene has CDR1 SGDLS and CDR2 YYNGEE. The CDR3 DNA reads as TGTGCCAGCAGCGTAGATCGGTACAGCTACGAGCAGTACTTC. Translating gives CASSVDRYSYEQYF.

The V and J genes are TRBV6-5 and TRBJ1-2; TRBD1 is a possible D gene (6 bases). The germline CDR1 and CDR2 sequences are MNHEY and SVGAGI. The CDR3 totals 14 residues. V was pared by 6 bases and J by 1 base, with 12 bases between. CDR3 in amino acids: CASRYGQSNYGYTF. Here the CDR3 DNA reads TGTGCCAGCAGATACGGACAGAGTAACTATGGCTACACCTTC.

The chain employs TRBV18 and TRBJ2-3; the D gene is possibly TRBD2 (5 bases). The CDR3 has 14 amino acids. CDR1 and CDR2 (germline): KGHSH, LQKENI. V was clipped by 4 bases and J by 4 bases, with 12 bases between them. The CDR3 reads CASSRSGNADTQYF. CDR3 DNA: TGTGCCAGCTCACGATCCGGGAACGCAGATACGCAGTATTTT.

The chain combines TRBV4-2 with TRBJ2-3; TRBD1 matches 8 bases. CDR3 length equals 17 residues. J gave up 5 bases and V 0 bases, and 10 bases lay outside the gene matches. Germline V gives CDR1 LGHNA, CDR2 YNFKEQ. Here the CDR3 reads CASSQDGRGPGVDTQYF. CDR3 DNA: TGTGCCAGCAGCCAAGATGGCAGGGGGCCGGGAGTAGATACGCAGTATTTT.

The chain carries TRBV18 and TRBJ2-3; TRBD2 agrees at 13 bases. Germline V lookup: CDR1 KGHSH, CDR2 LQKENI. The CDR3 has 16 amino acids. V shed 4 bases, J shed 6 bases, and the junction held 7 bases outside the gene matches. DNA for the CDR3: TGTGCCAGCTCACGGCTACTAGCGGGGGGGCCGGATACGCAGTATTTT. Translated, it gives CASSRLLAGGPDTQYF.